This entry lists 18 T cell receptor beta chains sequenced from one sample in a study of cytomegalovirus exposure and HLA in healthy donors. Amplification used 60 Vbeta primers and 13 Jbeta primers. Libraries were prepared by immunoSEQ multiplex PCR; TCRdb keeps only in-frame clonotypes and omits some of them. There are more than 150,000 clones in the sample; about 90% occur only once, and 0.2% to 0.3% lies in the top ten. What was sequenced was PBMCs. These receptor sequences come from a girl under three years old in good health and CMV-seronegative.

The chain is built from TRBV7-9 and TRBJ1-2; D may be TRBD1 (6 bases). This CDR3 is built from 15 residues. The germline gives CDR1 SEHNR, CDR2 FQNEAQ (reference sequence). Trimming pared 7 bases from V and 2 bases from J, leaving 17 bases between. This CDR3 reads CASTLSGGANYGYTF. CDR3 nucleotide sequence: TGTGCCAGCACCCTATCGGGGGGCGCAAACTATGGCTACACCTTC. Drawing the rest from reference TRBV7-9 and TRBJ1-2, the complete variable domain is DTGVSQNPRHKITKRGQNVTFRCDPISEHNRLYWYRQTLGQGPEFLTYFQNEAQLEKSRLLSDRFSAERPKGSFSTLEIQRTEQGDSAMYLCASTLSGGANYGYTFGSGTRLTVV.

The rearrangement links TRBV6-1 to TRBJ2-1, with 9 bases lining up with TRBD1. The CDR3 length is 12 residues. J lost 7 bases, V lost 10 bases, and 5 bases had no gene match. Germline CDR1 is MNHNS and CDR2 is SASEGT. The CDR3 is CATAGTGNEQFF. The CDR3 bases are TGTGCCACTGCCGGGACAGGGAATGAGCAGTTCTTC.

The gene calls are TRBV7-9 and TRBJ1-2, with 7 bases aligning to TRBD1. This CDR3 contains 12 residues. The V gene's germline CDR1 is SEHNR and CDR2 FQNEAQ (reference sequence). The V segment lost 5 bases and the J segment 7 bases; nucleotides outside the gene matches: 4. CDR3 nucleotides: TGTGCCAGCAGCACACAGGGGACTGGCTACACCTTC. Protein: CASSTQGTGYTF. Full variable domain (rest looked up from reference TRBV7-9 and TRBJ1-2): DTGVSQNPRHKITKRGQNVTFRCDPISEHNRLYWYRQTLGQGPEFLTYFQNEAQLEKSRLLSDRFSAERPKGSFSTLEIQRTEQGDSAMYLCASSTQGTGYTFGSGTRLTVV.

The V gene is TRBV6-1, the J gene TRBJ1-3, with TRBD1 as a possible D gene (5 bases). Trimming took 8 bases from V and 0 from J, leaving 11 bases between them. Germline CDR1 is MNHNS and CDR2 is SASEGT. CDR3 size: 14 residues. The chain's CDR3 is CASEARVSGNTIYF. CDR3 coding DNA: TGTGCCAGCGAAGCCAGGGTCTCTGGAAACACCATATATTTT.

The chain recombines TRBV7-9 with TRBJ1-3, with no clear D. The CDR3 is 16 residues long. V shed 5 bases and J shed 1 base, with 15 bases lying between them. CDR1 SEHNR and CDR2 FQNEAQ come from the germline V gene (reference sequence). CDR3 nucleotides: TGTGCCAGCAGCCTGAATATGCCGGGTTCTGGAAACACCATATATTTT. Protein sequence: CASSLNMPGSGNTIYF.

This chain uses TRBV7-9 with TRBJ1-4; a weak D match, TRBD1 (6 bases). This CDR3 is built from 15 residues. The V and J ends lost 1 base and 3 bases respectively, with 9 bases between them. Germline-derived CDR1 and CDR2 are SEHNR and FQNEAQ (reference sequence). The CDR3 region has the DNA TGTGCCAGCAGCTTAGTGGGGGCAGCTAATGAAAAACTGTTTTTT. Translating gives CASSLVGAANEKLFF.

This clone was detected a few times. This sequence joins TRBV4-1 and TRBJ2-4; TRBD2 aligns across 8 bases. V lost 4 bases and J lost 2; bases outside the gene matches: 7. Germline CDR1 reads MGHRA; CDR2 reads YSYEKL. This CDR3 is 16 amino acids long. In nucleotides, the CDR3 is TGCGCCAGCAGCCCCCTCGGGAGGGGGTCCAAAAACATTCAGTACTTC. It encodes CASSPLGRGSKNIQYF.

This clone was seen just once. The chain joins TRBV5-1 to TRBJ2-1, with 9 bases fitting TRBD2. V was clipped by 1 base and J by 8 bases; unmatched bases: 7. Germline V gives CDR1 SGHRS, CDR2 YFSETQ. The CDR3 loop spans 15 amino acids. CDR3 DNA: TGCGCCAGCAGCTTGCCTAGCGGGGATAGGGATGAGCAGTTCTTC. Translation: CASSLPSGDRDEQFF.

The J gene is TRBJ2-7, the V gene TRBV11-3; 12 nucleotides line up with TRBD2. Germline CDR1 SGHNT, CDR2 YENEEA. CDR3 length: 19 amino acids. With 5 bases clipped from V and 2 bases from J, the junction kept 16 bases outside the gene matches. DNA for the CDR3: TGTGCCAGCAGCCCAGAAGAGCTAGCGGGGGGGTATCTAACCTACGAGCAGTACTTC. Its translation: CASSPEELAGGYLTYEQYF.

The rearrangement joins TRBV19 to TRBJ1-2; 11 bases are a match to TRBD1. Germline CDR1 LNHDA, CDR2 SQIVND (reference sequence). The V gene end was trimmed by 7 bases and the J gene end by 3 bases; junction bases not matched to a gene: 7. The CDR3 has 15 amino acids. The CDR3 nucleotides are TGTGCCAGTACCACTCCGGGACAGGGGGACTATGGCTACACCTTC. Protein: CASTTPGQGDYGYTF.

The rearrangement uses TRBV9 and TRBJ1-3, with D maybe TRBD1 (5 bases). Germline V lookup: CDR1 SGDLS, CDR2 YYNGEE. Trimming shortened V by 4 bases and J by 0 bases, and 14 bases separated the two germline ends. This CDR3 region has 16 residues. CDR3 nucleotide sequence: TGTGCCAGCAGCCCCGGGGGACGGGTCTCTGGAAACACCATATATTTT. Translating it yields CASSPGGRVSGNTIYF.

This chain links TRBV6-5 with TRBJ2-1; 11 positions agree with TRBD2. CDR1 and CDR2 from the germline V gene are MNHEY and SVGAGI. The CDR3 has 16 amino acids. Trimming removed 0 bases from V and 7 bases from J; junction bases left unmatched: 5. The CDR3 sequence is CASSYSLAGGKNEQFF. The CDR3 DNA reads TGTGCCAGCAGTTACTCGCTAGCGGGAGGCAAGAATGAGCAGTTCTTC.

The chain is built from TRBV21-1 and TRBJ2-5; the D call TRBD2 from the table was never checked on the DNA. TRBV21-1 is a documented pseudogene. The CDR3 is made up of 15 amino acids. CDR3 residues: CASSKGGGVQETQYF. The CDR3 nucleotides read TGTGCCAGCAGCAAAGGGGGCGGGGTTCAAGAGACCCAGTACTTC.

This chain links TRBV19 with TRBJ1-4, with 7 bases matching TRBD1. The V gene's germline CDR1 is LNHDA and CDR2 SQIVND (reference sequence). The CDR3 consists of 14 residues. V was pared by 3 bases and J by 8 bases, with 6 bases of the junction left unmatched. This CDR3 reads CASSITGVGEKLFF. The CDR3 DNA reads as TGTGCCAGTAGTATCACAGGGGTGGGAGAAAAACTGTTTTTT.

The chain couples TRBV6-5 to TRBJ1-2; 9 bases are shared with TRBD1. CDR1 is MNHEY, CDR2 SVGAGI, per germline. This CDR3 contains 14 residues. Trimming cost V 6 bases and J 6 bases; bases outside gene matches: 8. Here the CDR3 DNA reads TGTGCCAGCAGGGGGCCCGGGACAGGGAATGGCTACACCTTC. This sequence encodes CASRGPGTGNGYTF.

V gene TRBV6-5 combines with J gene TRBJ1-2; unclear D gene. Germline values: CDR1 MNHEY, CDR2 SVGAGI. V was shortened by 1 base and J by 8 bases, with 8 bases between the two germline ends. This CDR3 has 12 amino acids. The CDR3 DNA is TGTGCCAGCAGTTACTTGTCGGGGGGCTACACCTTC. This translates into CASSYLSGGYTF.

The chain combines TRBV9 with TRBJ2-1; 7 bases match TRBD2. This CDR3 comprises 15 residues. With V trimmed by 0 bases and J by 9 bases, 9 bases remained unmatched. Germline V CDR1 and CDR2: SGDLS, YYNGEE. CDR3 sequence (DNA): TGTGCCAGCAGCGTAGCGGCGGGAGTAAGGGGTGAGCAGTTCTTC. Protein product: CASSVAAGVRGEQFF.

The chain combines TRBV6-5 with TRBJ1-4, with D possibly matching TRBD1 (6 bases). V was clipped by 0 bases and J by 7 bases, with 12 bases between them. CDR1 and CDR2 from the germline V gene are MNHEY and SVGAGI. This CDR3 is 15 amino acids long. The CDR3 sequence: CASSYSPGQGEKLFF. The DNA of the CDR3 is TGTGCCAGCAGTTACTCCCCGGGACAAGGTGAAAAACTGTTTTTT.